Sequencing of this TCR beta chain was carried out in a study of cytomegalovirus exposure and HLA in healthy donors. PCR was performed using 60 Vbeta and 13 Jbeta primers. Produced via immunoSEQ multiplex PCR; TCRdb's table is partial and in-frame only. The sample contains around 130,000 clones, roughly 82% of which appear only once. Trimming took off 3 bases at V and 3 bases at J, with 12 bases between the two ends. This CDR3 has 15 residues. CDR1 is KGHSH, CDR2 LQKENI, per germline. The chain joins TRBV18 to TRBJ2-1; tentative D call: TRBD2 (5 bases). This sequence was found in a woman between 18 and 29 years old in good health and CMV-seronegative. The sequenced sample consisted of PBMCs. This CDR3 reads CASSPGVTDYNEQFF. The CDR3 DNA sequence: TGTGCCAGCTCACCCGGGGTCACTGACTACAATGAGCAGTTCTTC.